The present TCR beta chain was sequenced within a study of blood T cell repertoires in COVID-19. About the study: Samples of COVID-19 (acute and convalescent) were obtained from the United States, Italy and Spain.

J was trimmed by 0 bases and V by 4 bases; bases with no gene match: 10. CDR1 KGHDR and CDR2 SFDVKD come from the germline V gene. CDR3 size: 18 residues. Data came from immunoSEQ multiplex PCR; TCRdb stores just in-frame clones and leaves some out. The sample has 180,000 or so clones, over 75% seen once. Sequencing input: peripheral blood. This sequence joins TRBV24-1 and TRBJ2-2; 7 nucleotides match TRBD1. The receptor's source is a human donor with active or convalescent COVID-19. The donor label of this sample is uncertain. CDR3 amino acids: CATSDTTGRGANTGELFF. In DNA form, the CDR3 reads TGTGCCACCAGTGACACGACAGGGAGAGGTGCGAACACCGGGGAGCTGTTTTTT.